These 23 T cell receptor beta chains originate from one sample sequenced in a study of response to subunit inactivated influenza vaccine. TCRdb re-called the RT-PCR reads with MiXCR, one entry per CDR3 protein. The sample gives hundreds of thousands of distinct CDR3 sequences, approximately 14% of which show up once; under 14% is in the top ten. Here the sequenced sample was PBMCs from blood, taken roughly 13 days after vaccination. The receptors stem from a man aged 50-59 years who received an inactivated influenza vaccine.

The chain links TRBV20-1 to TRBJ1-1; D gene unclear. Germline CDR1 and CDR2: DFQATT and SNEGSKA (reference sequence). The CDR3 loop spans 14 amino acids. V shed 0 bases and J shed 2 bases, with 10 bases lying between them. CDR3 nucleotides: TGCAGTGCTAGAGACGGAGGTAGTAACACTGAAGCTTTCTTT. This codes for CSARDGGSNTEAFF.

V is TRBV20-1 and J is TRBJ2-7, with 12 bases matching TRBD2. This CDR3 is 16 amino acids long. Germline V lookup: CDR1 DFQATT, CDR2 SNEGSKA (reference sequence). Germline trimming cut 3 bases from V and 0 bases from J; bases unmatched to any gene: 6. The CDR3: CSARTSGGLYSYEQYF. In DNA form, the CDR3 reads TGCAGTGCTAGGACTAGCGGGGGCCTATACTCCTACGAGCAGTACTTC.

This chain connects TRBV5-1 to TRBJ2-1; 8 bases line up with TRBD1. After removal of 7 bases from V and 5 bases from J, the junction contained 8 bases not matched to a gene. The CDR3 extends over 14 amino acids. The V gene's germline CDR1 is SGHRS and CDR2 YFSETQ. This CDR3 reads CASARDRPHNEQFF. In DNA form, the CDR3 reads TGCGCCAGCGCTAGGGACAGGCCCCACAATGAGCAGTTCTTC.

Only a few counts were recorded for this clonotype. V and J are TRBV11-1 and TRBJ2-2, with D unclear. The germline V and J ends were trimmed by 2 bases and 6 bases, with 13 bases remaining between them. This CDR3 is 15 amino acids long. Germline V lookup: CDR1 SGHAT, CDR2 FQDESV (reference sequence). The CDR3 sequence: CASSLSQLWPGELFF. CDR3 DNA sequence: TGTGCCAGCAGCTTATCCCAGCTCTGGCCCGGGGAGCTGTTTTTT.

This clonotype was found a few times. This chain joins TRBV11-2 and TRBJ2-5; no definite D call. Trimming removed 0 bases from V and 5 bases from J, with 13 bases in between. Germline V gives CDR1 SGHAT, CDR2 FQNNGV. The CDR3 extends over 15 amino acids. Here the CDR3 reads CASSLESSPPETQYF. For the CDR3, the DNA is TGTGCCAGCAGCTTAGAATCGTCTCCCCCGGAGACCCAGTACTTC.

This clonotype occurred a few times. The V call is TRBV5-1, the J call TRBJ2-3; D possibly corresponds to TRBD1 (5 bases). CDR3 length: 15 amino acids. V was cut by 0 bases and J by 4 bases, with 12 bases left in between. Germline V gives CDR1 SGHRS, CDR2 YFSETQ. CDR3 sequence reads: CASSLAAGRPDTQYF. The CDR3 DNA is TGCGCCAGCAGCTTGGCAGCAGGGCGGCCAGATACGCAGTATTTT.

The table lists this clonotype with a few counts. The rearrangement joins TRBV18 to TRBJ1-1; a weak D match, TRBD1 (6 bases). The CDR3 is 13 residues long. Trimming shortened V by 2 bases and J by 5 bases, and 9 bases separated the two germline ends. Germline CDR1 is KGHSH and CDR2 is LQKENI. The CDR3 DNA is TGTGCCAGCTCACCAGGGGGCGAAACTGAAGCTTTCTTT. It is translated as CASSPGGETEAFF.

The chain recombines TRBV12-3 or TRBV12-4 with TRBJ2-4; 11 bases fit TRBD2. The CDR3 is 16 residues long. V shed 3 bases and J 11 bases; nucleotides not matched to a gene: 12. The CDR3 is CASSFDPSGGPGVQYF. For the CDR3, the DNA is TGTGCCAGCAGTTTTGACCCTAGCGGGGGGCCGGGGGTTCAGTACTTC.

The chain links TRBV11-2 to TRBJ2-2; D ambiguous. Germline V gene data show CDR1 as SGHAT and CDR2 as FQNNGV. The CDR3 is made up of 15 amino acids. The V end was cut by 6 bases, the J end by 2 bases, with 13 bases between. CDR3 amino acids: CASSYSSDNTGELFF. CDR3 DNA: TGTGCCAGCAGTTATAGTTCCGACAACACCGGGGAGCTGTTTTTT.

The chain combines TRBV3-1 with TRBJ2-7; D not resolved. The CDR3 has 15 residues. V was cut by 11 bases and J by 2 bases, with 22 bases left in between. Germline values: CDR1 LGHDT, CDR2 YNNKEL (reference sequence). This CDR3 reads CACTKEASCTYEQYF. The CDR3 DNA sequence: TGTGCCTGCACCAAAGAGGCGTCTTGTACCTACGAGCAGTACTTC.

This clonotype was picked up a small number of times. The CDR3 loop reads CSAWAEPSTDTQYF. Here the CDR3 DNA reads TGCAGTGCTTGGGCAGAACCCAGCACAGATACGCAGTATTTT. This sequence joins TRBV20-1 and TRBJ2-3; D is unclear. Germline lookup yields CDR1 DFQATT and CDR2 SNEGSKA (reference sequence). V shed 5 bases and J shed 0 bases, with 12 bases lying between them. The CDR3 runs to 14 residues.

A few counts support this clonotype. The chain links TRBV4-2 to TRBJ1-2; D gene ambiguous. Germline V CDR1 and CDR2: LGHNA, YNFKEQ. The V end lost 0 bases, the J end lost 5 bases, and 7 bases lay between the germline ends. The CDR3 has 13 amino acids. CDR3 DNA: TGTGCCAGCAGCCAAGACGGGAGTTATGGCTACACCTTC. This codes for CASSQDGSYGYTF.

The genes are TRBV5-1 and TRBJ2-2, with TRBD1 matching 9 bases. Trimming removed 5 bases from V and 0 bases from J; junction bases left unmatched: 5. The CDR3 extends over 16 amino acids. CDR1 SGHRS and CDR2 YFSETQ come from the germline V gene. The CDR3 sequence is CASRRTGDPNTGELFF. The CDR3, as DNA: TGCGCCAGCAGGAGGACAGGGGACCCGAACACCGGGGAGCTGTTTTTT.

The chain couples TRBV6-1 to TRBJ2-5; 8 nucleotides align to TRBD1. The CDR3 extends over 14 amino acids. V lost 6 bases, J lost 5 bases, and 8 bases stayed unmatched. The V gene's germline CDR1 is MNHNS and CDR2 SASEGT. The CDR3 nucleotides are TGTGCCAGCAGACCTGGACAGGGACCCGAGACCCAGTACTTC. Translating it yields CASRPGQGPETQYF.

This chain joins TRBV7-9 and TRBJ2-1; possible D gene TRBD2, 5 bases. CDR1 and CDR2 from the germline V gene are SEHNR and FQNEAQ (reference sequence). The CDR3 runs to 12 residues. Trimming removed 1 base at V and 9 bases at J, with 7 bases between. Here the CDR3 DNA reads TGTGCCAGCAGCTTAGACGGACTTGAGCAGTTCTTC. Amino acids: CASSLDGLEQFF.

In this sample, this clonotype turned up a few times. The CDR3 loop reads CASSSSGNNSPLHF. The CDR3 nucleotides are TGTGCCAGCAGTTCATCCGGGAATAATTCACCCCTCCACTTT. J is TRBJ1-6 and V is TRBV12-3 or TRBV12-4; D call uncertain. The CDR3 length is 14 residues. Trimming left V 4 bases short and J 5 bases short, with 9 bases between.

This clonotype was seen a handful of times. The chain uses TRBV7-9 and TRBJ2-7, with D hard to call. The CDR3 spans 13 residues. Trimming took off 1 base at V and 5 bases at J, with 9 bases between the two ends. Per germline, CDR1 SEHNR and CDR2 FQNEAQ (reference sequence). The CDR3 nucleotides are TGTGCCAGCAGCTTAGACCAGGAAAACGAGCAGTACTTC. Translating gives CASSLDQENEQYF.

This clonotype was seen a handful of times. The chain joins TRBV20-1 to TRBJ2-3; TRBD2 agrees at 7 bases. Looked up from germline, CDR1 is DFQATT and CDR2 is SNEGSKA (reference sequence). J gave up 4 bases and V 5 bases, and 6 bases lay outside the gene matches. The CDR3 length is 13 residues. CDR3: CSAPGLGPDTQYF. CDR3 DNA: TGCAGTGCTCCAGGACTAGGCCCAGATACGCAGTATTTT.

This clonotype has just a few counts. This chain joins TRBV6-2 or TRBV6-3 and TRBJ1-2, with no clear D. Trimming removed 7 bases at V and 4 bases at J, with 13 bases between. CDR3 length: 13 residues. In germline, CDR1 is MNHEY, CDR2 SVGEGT. The CDR3 loop is CASTLLARYGYTF. DNA of the CDR3: TGTGCCAGCACCCTACTCGCCCGCTATGGCTACACCTTC.

This chain's CDR3 is CASSLGLAGAVSRETQYF. The CDR3 bases are TGCGCCAGCAGCTTGGGACTAGCGGGAGCAGTGAGTAGAGAGACCCAGTACTTC. The chain joins TRBV5-1 to TRBJ2-5; 12 bases fit TRBD2. V lost 0 bases to trimming and J lost 4 bases; unmatched junction nucleotides: 10. Germline assignment: CDR1 SGHRS and CDR2 YFSETQ. The CDR3 has 18 residues. The full variable domain, its missing parts supplied by reference TRBV5-1 and TRBJ2-5, is KAGVTQTPRYLIKTRGQQVTLSCSPISGHRSVSWYQQTPGQGLQFLFEYFSETQRNKGNFPGRFSGRQFSNSRSEMNVSTLELGDSALYLCASSLGLAGAVSRETQYFGPGTRLLVL.

In its sample, this clonotype was seen a few times. The J gene is TRBJ2-7, the V gene TRBV6-2 or TRBV6-3; TRBD2 aligns across 8 bases. V lost 8 bases and J lost 6; bases outside the gene matches: 6. Germline assignment: CDR1 MNHEY and CDR2 SVGEGT. CDR3 size: 12 residues. This CDR3 is CASVTSGGEQYF. For the CDR3, the DNA is TGTGCCAGCGTCACTAGCGGAGGCGAGCAGTACTTC.

This chain joins TRBV7-6 and TRBJ2-2; 7 nucleotides agree with TRBD2. V trimming: 5 bases; J trimming: 4 bases; junction bases outside the gene matches: 10. The CDR3 sequence is 16 residues long. From germline, CDR1 is SGHVS and CDR2 FNYEAQ. CDR3 sequence: CASSPRPGGGTGELFF. DNA for the CDR3: TGTGCCAGCAGCCCCCGTCCCGGCGGGGGCACCGGGGAGCTGTTTTTT.

This clonotype appeared a few times. The chain joins TRBV7-9 to TRBJ2-3; D is unclear. CDR3 length: 14 amino acids. The V end lost 5 bases, the J end lost 2 bases, and 11 bases lay between the germline ends. Germline V CDR1 and CDR2: SEHNR, FQNEAQ (reference sequence). CDR3 region: CASSPPALTDTQYF. CDR3 DNA: TGTGCCAGCAGCCCACCTGCTCTCACAGATACGCAGTATTTT.